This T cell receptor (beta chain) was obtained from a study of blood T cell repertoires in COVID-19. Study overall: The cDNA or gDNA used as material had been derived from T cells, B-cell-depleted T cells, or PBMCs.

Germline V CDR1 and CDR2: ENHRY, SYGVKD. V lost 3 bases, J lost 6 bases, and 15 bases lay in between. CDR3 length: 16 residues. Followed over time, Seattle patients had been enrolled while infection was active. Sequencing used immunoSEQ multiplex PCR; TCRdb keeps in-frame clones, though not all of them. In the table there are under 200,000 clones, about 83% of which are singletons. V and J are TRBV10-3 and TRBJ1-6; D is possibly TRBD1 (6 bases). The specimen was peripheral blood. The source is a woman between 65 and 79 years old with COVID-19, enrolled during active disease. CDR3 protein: CAISETRGGGNSPLHF. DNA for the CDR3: TGTGCCATCAGTGAAACCCGGGGGGGCGGTAATTCACCCCTCCACTTT.